A single sample gave rise to the 14 T cell receptor beta chains below, sequenced in a study of shared clonotypes between healthy human individuals. Assay: immunoSEQ multiplex PCR; the TCRdb copy retains only in-frame clones and omits some. The sample yields roughly 1.5 million clones, 95% to 99% seen once. Sequenced material: naive CD4+ T cells sorted from blood. The subset denotes: CD45RA+ positively selected. The receptors shown here come from a man aged 30-40 years in good health.

The chain joins TRBV9 to TRBJ2-3, with 12 bases fitting TRBD2. This CDR3 has 16 residues. V trimming: 4 bases; J trimming: 4 bases; junction bases outside the gene matches: 7. Germline lookup yields CDR1 SGDLS and CDR2 YYNGEE. In nucleotides, the CDR3 is TGTGCCAGCAGCCCCAGACTAGCGGGAGCATCAGATACGCAGTATTTT. Translation: CASSPRLAGASDTQYF.

This clone was seen just once. This chain links TRBV18 with TRBJ2-5; tentatively, D is TRBD1 or TRBD2 (5 bases each). The CDR3 length is 16 residues. The V gene's germline CDR1 is KGHSH and CDR2 LQKENI. Trimming stripped 1 base from V and 0 bases from J, with 12 bases between. The CDR3 here is CASSPLGTGNQETQYF. CDR3 sequence (DNA): TGTGCCAGCTCACCACTCGGGACGGGGAACCAAGAGACCCAGTACTTC.

The V gene is TRBV28, the J gene TRBJ1-1; maybe TRBD1 (5 bases). Trimming shortened V by 5 bases and J by 5 bases, and 24 bases separated the two germline ends. CDR3 size: 17 residues. From germline, CDR1 is MDHEN and CDR2 SYDVKM. The CDR3 reads CASSPLTARAFGTEAFF. The CDR3 bases are TGTGCCAGCAGTCCCCTTACGGCCAGGGCTTTTGGGACTGAAGCTTTCTTT. The variable domain in full, with the rest retrieved from reference TRBV28 and TRBJ1-1, is DVKVTQSSRYLVKRTGEKVFLECVQDMDHENMFWYRQDPGLGLRLIYFSYDVKMKEKGDIPEGYSVSREKKERFSLILESASTNQTSMYLCASSPLTARAFGTEAFFGQGTRLTVV.

V usage is TRBV27 and J usage is TRBJ2-2; D is unresolved. The V end lost 2 bases, the J end lost 1 base, and 8 bases lay between the germline ends. Per the germline V gene, CDR1 is MNHEY and CDR2 is SMNVEV (reference sequence). The length of the CDR3 is 15 residues. The CDR3, as DNA: TGTGCCAGCAGTTTAAGTCGCGTGAACACCGGGGAGCTGTTTTTT. This codes for CASSLSRVNTGELFF.

With respect to this clone: Additional DNA sequences in this sample encode the identical CDR3. This rearrangement joins TRBV5-1 to TRBJ1-1; D gene uncertain. The V and J ends lost 0 bases and 5 bases respectively, with 8 bases between them. Germline V gene data show CDR1 as SGHRS and CDR2 as YFSETQ. The CDR3 is 13 residues long. In nucleotides, the CDR3 is TGCGCCAGCAGCTTGGTTGGGGAAACTGAAGCTTTCTTT. Residues: CASSLVGETEAFF.

This rearrangement joins TRBV11-3 to TRBJ2-1, with D possibly TRBD1 on 6 matching bases. This CDR3 comprises 15 residues. CDR1 and CDR2 from the germline V gene are SGHNT and YENEEA. V was shortened by 2 bases and J by 9 bases, with 17 bases between the two germline ends. CDR3 region: CASSLRTDAFSEQFF. CDR3 nucleotides: TGTGCCAGCAGCTTACGGACAGACGCCTTCAGTGAGCAGTTCTTC. Looking up the rest from reference TRBV11-3 and TRBJ2-1 gives the full variable domain: EAGVVQSPRYKIIEKKQPVAFWCNPISGHNTLYWYLQNLGQGPELLIRYENEEAVDDSQLPKDRFSAERLKGVDSTLKIQPAELGDSAVYLCASSLRTDAFSEQFFGPGTRLTVL.

V is TRBV7-9 and J is TRBJ2-1; 15 bases map to TRBD2. Germline V gene sequence: CDR1 SEHNR, CDR2 FQNEAQ (reference sequence). Trimming removed 0 bases from V and 9 bases from J; junction bases left unmatched: 0. The CDR3 has 15 amino acids. CDR3: CASSLAGLAGGEQFF. Written as DNA, the CDR3 is TGTGCCAGCAGCTTAGCGGGACTAGCGGGAGGTGAGCAGTTCTTC.

The chain links TRBV28 to TRBJ1-3; D is unresolved. Germline values: CDR1 MDHEN, CDR2 SYDVKM. V lost 4 bases to trimming and J lost 5 bases, with 6 bases between them. The CDR3 totals 12 residues. The CDR3 protein is CASSSLRNTIYF. In DNA form, the CDR3 reads TGTGCCAGCAGTTCACTGAGAAACACCATATATTTT.

V is TRBV14 and J is TRBJ2-2; 12 positions match TRBD2. This CDR3 has 18 residues. Germline CDR1 and CDR2: SGHDN and FVKESK. After removal of 4 bases from V and 0 bases from J, the junction contained 6 bases not matched to a gene. This CDR3 is CASSRRTSGTSNTGELFF. The CDR3 DNA reads as TGTGCCAGCAGCCGAAGGACTAGCGGGACATCGAACACCGGGGAGCTGTTTTTT.

This clone was seen just once. The J gene is TRBJ2-1, the V gene TRBV19; D might be TRBD1 (5 bases). CDR3 length: 14 residues. V was trimmed by 2 bases and J by 7 bases, leaving 12 bases between them. The germline CDR1 and CDR2 sequences are LNHDA and SQIVND (reference sequence). CDR3 sequence: CASSIRQLPNEQFF. The CDR3 region has the DNA TGTGCCAGTAGTATACGACAGCTACCTAATGAGCAGTTCTTC.

The V gene is TRBV18, the J gene TRBJ2-7; 14 bases match TRBD2. Germline V gives CDR1 KGHSH, CDR2 LQKENI. This CDR3 contains 15 residues. Trimming took 4 bases from V and 2 from J; bases not matched to a gene: 1. In nucleotides, the CDR3 is TGTGCCAGCTCACGACTAGCGGGAGGGACCTACGAGCAGTACTTC. It yields the protein CASSRLAGGTYEQYF.

The CDR3 DNA follows: TGTGCCGGCGGACAGAGCACAGATACGCAGTATTTT. Translation gives CAGGQSTDTQYF. The chain has TRBV5-4 and TRBJ2-3; possible D gene TRBD1, 6 bases. Germline assignment: CDR1 SGHNT and CDR2 YYREEE (reference sequence). This CDR3 has 12 amino acids. Trimming removed 10 bases at V and 0 bases at J, with 9 bases between.

This chain connects TRBV7-6 to TRBJ2-3; TRBD1 is a possible D gene (6 bases). This CDR3 spans 13 amino acids. V was shortened by 5 bases and J by 4 bases, with 10 bases between the two germline ends. Per the germline V gene, CDR1 is SGHVS and CDR2 is FNYEAQ. The CDR3 loop is CASSKRTADTQYF. The DNA of the CDR3 is TGTGCCAGCAGCAAACGGACAGCAGATACGCAGTATTTT.

This clone appeared a single time. V gene TRBV11-2 combines with J gene TRBJ2-7; TRBD1 agrees at 10 bases. Unmatched junction bases numbered 4, after V lost 3 bases and J lost 2 bases. Germline V CDR1 and CDR2: SGHAT, FQNNGV. This CDR3 has 15 residues. The CDR3: CASSFSGQGAYEQYF. In DNA, the CDR3 is TGTGCCAGCAGCTTTAGCGGACAGGGGGCCTACGAGCAGTACTTC.